This T cell receptor (beta chain) appears in the sequencing data of a study of PD-L1 blockade in urothelial cancer. Time point indicated: pretreatment peripheral blood. TCRdb's table, derived via immunoSEQ multiplex PCR, lists solely in-frame clones and lacks some. Found here are tens of thousands of clones, over 80% of them singletons; the top ten hold roughly 7.3%. Sequenced here: PBMCs, sampled around atezolizumab (anti-PD-L1) treatment. The sequence derives from a middle-aged man with urothelial cancer.

Here the CDR3 reads CASGGDRVYHSNQPQHF. As DNA, the CDR3 is TGTGCCAGCGGGGGCGACAGGGTATACCATAGCAATCAGCCCCAGCATTTT. This chain connects TRBV25-1 to TRBJ1-5; 7 bases are a match to TRBD1. In germline, CDR1 is MGHDK, CDR2 SYGVNS. J lost 0 bases, V lost 8 bases, and 13 bases had no gene match. CDR3 length equals 17 residues.